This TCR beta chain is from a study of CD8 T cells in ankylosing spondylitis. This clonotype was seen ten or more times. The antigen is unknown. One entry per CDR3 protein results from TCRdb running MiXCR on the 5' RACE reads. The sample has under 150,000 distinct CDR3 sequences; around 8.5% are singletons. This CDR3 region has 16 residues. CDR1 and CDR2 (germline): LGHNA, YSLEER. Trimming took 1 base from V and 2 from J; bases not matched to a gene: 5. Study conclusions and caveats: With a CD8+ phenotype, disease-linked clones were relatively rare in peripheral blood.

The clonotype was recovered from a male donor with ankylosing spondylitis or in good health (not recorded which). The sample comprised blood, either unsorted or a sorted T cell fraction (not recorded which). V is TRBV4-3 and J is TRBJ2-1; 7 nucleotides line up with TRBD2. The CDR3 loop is CASSQALAGAYNEQFF. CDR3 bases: TGCGCCAGCAGCCAAGCTTTGGCGGGAGCCTACAATGAGCAGTTCTTC.